This T cell receptor (beta chain) was retrieved from a study of cytomegalovirus exposure and HLA in healthy donors. PCR amplification relied on 60 Vbeta primers (plus 13 Jbeta primers). Per the study methods: About 11 million of tens of millions of unique TCR beta chains were shared, per a later count. Sequencing used immunoSEQ multiplex PCR; TCRdb keeps in-frame clones, though not all of them. V and J calls and clone size are as listed in that table; D and trimming were resolved from the DNA. The sample gives 100,000 or so clones, roughly 80% of which show up once; 13% to 15% is in the top ten. General study points: A few of the chains that were CMV-associated were confirmed in vitro to be specific for CMV antigens.

The germline V gene encodes CDR1 SGDLS and CDR2 YYNGEE. The V end lost 0 bases, the J end lost 1 base, and 4 bases lay between the germline ends. The CDR3 extends over 13 amino acids. A note on this clone: Its antigen is unidentified.

V usage is TRBV9 and J usage is TRBJ1-1; D is uncertain. Sequenced sample: PBMCs. The TCR comes from a male donor in good health and CMV-seropositive. The CDR3 nucleotides are TGTGCCAGCAGCGTAGGGAGGAACACTGAAGCTTTCTTT. Its protein product is CASSVGRNTEAFF.